Each of the 6 T cell receptor beta chains below was sequenced from the same sample in a study of blood T cells in healthy people across ages. A second PCR, run for about 7 to 12 cycles, used a sample-barcoded 5' primer plus a J-beta primer mix. TCRdb re-called the 5' RACE reads through MiXCR, storing one row per CDR3 protein. The table lists roughly 900,000 distinct CDR3 sequences, roughly 43% of them singletons. The sample taken for sequencing was blood. These receptors were taken from a man aged 25-45 years in good health.

The chain joins TRBV6-2 or TRBV6-3 to TRBJ2-5; D is ambiguous. Looked up from germline, CDR1 is MNHEY and CDR2 is SVGEGT. The V end was cut by 6 bases, the J end by 1 base, with 15 bases between. This CDR3 is built from 15 residues. The CDR3 region is CASSLGVYSQETQYF. The CDR3, as DNA: TGTGCCAGCAGCCTAGGAGTTTACTCCCAAGAGACCCAGTACTTC.

This clonotype was counted between two and nine times. The genes are TRBV4-1 and TRBJ2-7; 8 bases are shared with TRBD1. Germline CDR1 MGHRA, CDR2 YSYEKL. Trimming cost V 3 bases and J 1 base; bases outside gene matches: 2. This CDR3 region has 14 residues. CDR3 bases: TGCGCCAGCAGCCATGGGGACAGGTCCTACGAGCAGTACTTC. The encoded protein is CASSHGDRSYEQYF.

The chain is built from TRBV21-1 and TRBJ2-7; the table's D call TRBD2 went unverified against the DNA. TRBV21-1 is classified as a pseudogene. This CDR3 spans 17 amino acids. CDR3 in amino acids: CASSKFYPGPSSYEQYF. As DNA, the CDR3 is TGTGCCAGCAGCAAATTTTATCCGGGCCCCAGCTCCTACGAGCAGTACTTC.

The chain has TRBV11-3 and TRBJ2-1; 7 bases align to TRBD2. The trim removed 5 bases at V and 7 bases at J, leaving 8 bases unmatched. The CDR3 spans 14 residues. Germline assignment: CDR1 SGHNT and CDR2 YENEEA. The CDR3 spells CASSRGGVGNEQFF. CDR3 nucleotides: TGTGCCAGCAGCCGGGGAGGGGTAGGTAATGAGCAGTTCTTC.

J is TRBJ2-1 and V is TRBV28; 10 bases map to TRBD1. From germline, CDR1 is MDHEN and CDR2 SYDVKM. The CDR3 length is 15 residues. V was pared by 5 bases and J by 8 bases, with 9 bases of the junction left unmatched. The CDR3 sequence: CASSRPGQGRYEQFF. CDR3 bases: TGTGCCAGCAGTCGTCCGGGACAGGGGCGTTATGAGCAGTTCTTC.

In this sample, this clonotype turned up many times. This sequence joins TRBV12-3 or TRBV12-4 and TRBJ2-7, with 9 nucleotides matching TRBD2. V shed 6 bases and J 0 bases; nucleotides not matched to a gene: 21. The CDR3 extends over 20 amino acids. This CDR3 is CASRPSIGGGSGGSSYEQYF. The CDR3 DNA reads as TGTGCCAGCAGACCCTCAATCGGGGGAGGTAGCGGGGGTTCCTCCTACGAGCAGTACTTC.